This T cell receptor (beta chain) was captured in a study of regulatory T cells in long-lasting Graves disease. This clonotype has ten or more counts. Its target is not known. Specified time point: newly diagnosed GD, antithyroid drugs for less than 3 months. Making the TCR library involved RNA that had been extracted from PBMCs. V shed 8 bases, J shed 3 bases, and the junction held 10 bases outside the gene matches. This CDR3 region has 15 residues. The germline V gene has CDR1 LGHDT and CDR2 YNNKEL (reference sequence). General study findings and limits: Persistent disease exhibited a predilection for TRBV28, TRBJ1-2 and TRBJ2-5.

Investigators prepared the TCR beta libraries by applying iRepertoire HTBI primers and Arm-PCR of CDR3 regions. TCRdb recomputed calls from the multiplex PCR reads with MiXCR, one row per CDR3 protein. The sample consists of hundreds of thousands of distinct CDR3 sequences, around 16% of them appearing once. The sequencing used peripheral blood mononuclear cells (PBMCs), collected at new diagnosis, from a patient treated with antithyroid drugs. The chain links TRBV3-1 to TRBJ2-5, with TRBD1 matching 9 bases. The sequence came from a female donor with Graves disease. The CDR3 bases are TGTGCCAGCGGACAGGGGACGGGACAAAAAGAGACCCAGTACTTC. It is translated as CASGQGTGQKETQYF.